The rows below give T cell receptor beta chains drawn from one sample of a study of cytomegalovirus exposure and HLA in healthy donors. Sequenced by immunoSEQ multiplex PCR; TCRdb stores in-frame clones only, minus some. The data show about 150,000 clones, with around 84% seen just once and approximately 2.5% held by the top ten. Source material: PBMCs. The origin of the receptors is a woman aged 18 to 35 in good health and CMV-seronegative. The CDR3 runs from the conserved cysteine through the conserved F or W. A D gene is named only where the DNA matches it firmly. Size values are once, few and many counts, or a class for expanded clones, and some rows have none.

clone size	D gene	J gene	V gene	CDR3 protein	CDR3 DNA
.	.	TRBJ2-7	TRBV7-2	CASSFRQISYEQYF	TGTGCCAGCAGCTTCAGACAGATCTCCTACGAGCAGTACTTC
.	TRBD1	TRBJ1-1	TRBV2	CASTYRGFEAFF	TGTGCCAGCACCTACAGGGGGTTTGAAGCTTTCTTT
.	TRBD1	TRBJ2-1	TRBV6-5	CASSYGNRGGEQQFF	TGTGCCAGCAGTTACGGAAACAGGGGTGGGGAGCAGCAGTTCTTC
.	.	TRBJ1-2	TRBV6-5	CASSPGQGRYTF	TGTGCCAGCAGTCCAGGTCAGGGTCGCTACACCTTC
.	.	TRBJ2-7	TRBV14	CASSQRFAGEQYF	TGTGCCAGCAGCCAACGATTCGCCGGGGAGCAGTACTTC
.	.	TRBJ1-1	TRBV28	CASLTRMNTEAFF	TGTGCCAGCCTGACGAGGATGAACACTGAAGCTTTCTTT
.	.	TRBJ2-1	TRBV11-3	CASGGGPAEQFF	TGTGCCAGCGGGGGGGGGCCTGCTGAGCAGTTCTTC
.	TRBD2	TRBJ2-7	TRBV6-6	CASGRGVLFDEQYF	TGTGCCAGCGGGCGGGGGGTTCTTTTTGACGAGCAGTACTTC
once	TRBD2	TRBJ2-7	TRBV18	CASSPSGGPPYEQYF	TGTGCCAGCTCACCGTCGGGGGGGCCTCCCTACGAGCAGTACTTC
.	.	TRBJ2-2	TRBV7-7	CASSLSTRGLGTGELFF	TGTGCCAGCAGCCTATCGACTAGGGGGCTGGGCACCGGGGAGCTGTTTTTT
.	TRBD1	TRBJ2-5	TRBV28	CASSLVQGVGQETQYF	TGTGCCAGCAGTTTAGTCCAGGGGGTGGGCCAAGAGACCCAGTACTTC
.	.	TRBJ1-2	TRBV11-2	CASSLEGDYGYTF	TGTGCCAGCAGCTTAGAAGGGGACTATGGCTACACCTTC
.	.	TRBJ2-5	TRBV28	CASSSDKETQYF	TGTGCCAGCAGTTCGGACAAGGAGACCCAGTACTTC
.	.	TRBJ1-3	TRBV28	CASSLGLSGNTIYF	TGTGCCAGCAGTTTGGGCCTCTCTGGAAACACCATATATTTT
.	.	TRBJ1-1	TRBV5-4	CASSPYFRGTEAFF	TGTGCCAGCAGCCCGTACTTCCGGGGGACCGAAGCTTTCTTT
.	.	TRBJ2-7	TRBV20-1	CSARVAAEQYF	TGCAGTGCTAGGGTTGCGGCCGAGCAGTACTTC
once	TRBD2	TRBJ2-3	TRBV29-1	CSVTLAGGGPTDTQYF	TGCAGCGTTACCCTTGCCGGGGGGGGGCCCACAGATACGCAGTATTTT
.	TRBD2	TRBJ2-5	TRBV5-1	CASSFNGLAGETQYF	TGCGCCAGCAGCTTCAATGGACTAGCGGGAGAGACCCAGTACTTC
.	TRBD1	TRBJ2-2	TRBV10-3	CAMRWGQANTGELFF	TGTGCCATGCGCTGGGGACAGGCGAACACCGGGGAGCTGTTTTTT
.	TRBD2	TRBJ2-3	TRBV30	CAWSAGTSGAGDTQYF	TGTGCCTGGAGTGCCGGGACTAGCGGGGCGGGAGATACGCAGTATTTT
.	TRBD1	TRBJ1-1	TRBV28	CASSPRGTGTEAFF	TGTGCCAGCAGTCCCCGAGGGACAGGGACTGAAGCTTTCTTT
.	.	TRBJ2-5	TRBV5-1	CASSLDSQETQYF	TGCGCCAGCAGCTTGGACAGTCAAGAGACCCAGTACTTC
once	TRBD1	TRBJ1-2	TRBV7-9	CASSAGTGSYGYTF	TGTGCCAGCAGCGCCGGGACAGGGAGCTATGGCTACACCTTC
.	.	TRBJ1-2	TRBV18	CASSGEDRPYGYTF	TGTGCCAGCTCGGGGGAAGACAGGCCGTATGGCTACACCTTC
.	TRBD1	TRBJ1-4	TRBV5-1	CASSKDRGREKLFF	TGCGCCAGCAGCAAGGACAGGGGCAGAGAAAAACTGTTTTTT
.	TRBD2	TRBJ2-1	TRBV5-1	CASSTTSGSANEQFF	TGCGCCAGCAGCACCACTAGCGGGAGTGCTAATGAGCAGTTCTTC
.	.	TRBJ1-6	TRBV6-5	CASSYWVGSSPLHF	TGTGCCAGCAGTTACTGGGTCGGGAGTTCACCCCTCCACTTT
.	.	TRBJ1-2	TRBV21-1	CASSKGPALTGRNNYGYTF	TGTGCCAGCAGCAAAGGCCCCGCCCTGACAGGGAGGAACAACTATGGCTACACCTTC
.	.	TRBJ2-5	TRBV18	CASSPLDSQETQYF	TGTGCCAGCTCACCTCTGGACAGCCAAGAGACCCAGTACTTC